This T cell receptor (beta chain) originates from a study of T cell responses to AZD1222 COVID-19 vaccine. Here immunoSEQ multiplex PCR was the method, and the copy in TCRdb shows in-frame clones only, minus some. The table shows approximately 80,000 clones, with approximately 85% occurring only once. The study pooled second doses at about 4 or about 12 weeks. V lost 5 bases and J lost 5, with 18 bases in between. Germline V lookup: CDR1 SQVTM, CDR2 ANQGSEA. This CDR3 spans 14 amino acids. The sequencing used peripheral blood, collected 28 days after the second AZD1222 dose. This chain joins TRBV29-1 and TRBJ1-1, with TRBD1 as a possible D gene (6 bases). This TCR was sampled from an adult who received the AZD1222 COVID-19 vaccine. This CDR3 is CSVLETGQGTEAFF. The CDR3 DNA reads TGCAGCGTTCTAGAGACAGGCCAGGGGACTGAAGCTTTCTTT.